This record looks at one T cell receptor beta chain sequence and its context. Its antigen is not known. The source of the sample is a study of beta chain features in type 1 diabetes. CDR1 and CDR2 from the germline V gene are SGHTA and FQGNSA. The CDR3 has 14 amino acids. V lost 4 bases and J lost 1; bases outside the gene matches: 3. Reverse transcribing all isolated RNA meant expressed TCRB transcripts were sequenced. Measured with immunoSEQ multiplex PCR; TCRdb has only the in-frame clones, and not every one. The data hold about 260,000 clones, with roughly 20% observed a single time. The study's findings and limits: TCRB CDR3 length was moderately but significantly reduced in all four CD4+ subsets of Type 1 diabetes patients.

The material sequenced was naive CD4+ T cells from blood. The source of this sequence is a woman in her forties with type 1 diabetes. The chain is built from TRBV7-2 and TRBJ1-1; 7 bases fit TRBD1. This CDR3 is CASSSTGANTEAFF. DNA for the CDR3: TGTGCCAGCAGCTCCACAGGGGCGAACACTGAAGCTTTCTTT. The full variable domain, rest sourced from reference TRBV7-2 and TRBJ1-1, is GAGVSQSPSNKVTEKGKDVELRCDPISGHTALYWYRQSLGQGLEFLIYFQGNSAPDKSGLPSDRFSAERTGGSVSTLTIQRTQQEDSAVYLCASSSTGANTEAFFGQGTRLTVV.